The 25 T cell receptor beta chains presented below share a single source sample, sequenced in a study of cytotoxic CD8 clonotypes in ibrutinib-treated CLL. Using immunoSEQ multiplex PCR, the repertoire was profiled, and TCRdb retains in-frame clones only, with some absent. This repertoire shows about 92,000 clones, around 77% found once; its top ten account for roughly 24%. Sequenced material: PBMCs, taken after 24 months of ibrutinib treatment. The receptor source for this set is a human donor with chronic lymphocytic leukemia.

The chain couples TRBV7-2 to TRBJ2-3, with 15 bases fitting TRBD2. The trim removed 2 bases at V and 2 bases at J, leaving 8 bases unmatched. The CDR3 sequence is 19 residues long. Looked up from germline, CDR1 is SGHTA and CDR2 is FQGNSA. This chain's CDR3 is CASSLYLGTSGGSTDTQYF. The CDR3, as DNA: TGTGCCAGCAGCTTATACCTAGGGACTAGCGGGGGGTCCACAGATACGCAGTATTTT.

V usage is TRBV5-1 and J usage is TRBJ1-1; a weak D match, TRBD1 (6 bases). V gave up 3 bases and J gave up 4 bases, with 13 bases separating them. Per the germline V gene, CDR1 is SGHRS and CDR2 is YFSETQ. The CDR3 contains 14 residues. CDR3 in DNA: TGCGCCAGCAGCTCAGGGGAAACGGGCACTGAAGCTTTCTTT. It translates to CASSSGETGTEAFF.

The rearrangement uses TRBV6-1 and TRBJ2-7; 8 positions match TRBD2. Germline loops: CDR1 MNHNS, CDR2 SASEGT. The CDR3 is 14 residues long. The trim removed 4 bases at V and 0 bases at J, leaving 2 bases unmatched. CDR3 sequence (DNA): TGTGCCAGCAGTGTCGCGGGAGGCTCCTACGAGCAGTACTTC. This sequence encodes CASSVAGGSYEQYF.

The V and J genes are TRBV5-6 and TRBJ1-1; TRBD1 agrees at 7 bases. After removal of 6 bases from V and 1 base from J, the junction contained 6 bases not matched to a gene. The length of the CDR3 is 14 residues. In germline, CDR1 is SGHDT, CDR2 YYEEEE. CDR3 in amino acids: CASTSRTGNTEAFF. The CDR3 DNA follows: TGTGCCAGCACCTCCCGGACAGGGAACACTGAAGCTTTCTTT.

This chain joins TRBV6-4 and TRBJ2-2; D might be TRBD1 (6 bases). CDR1 MRHNA and CDR2 SNTAGT come from the germline V gene. Trimming removed 4 bases from V and 4 bases from J, with 16 bases in between. The CDR3 spans 16 residues. In nucleotides, the CDR3 is TGTGCCAGCAGTGCTACAGGGTTGAGCGGCACCGGGGAGCTGTTTTTT. Protein: CASSATGLSGTGELFF.

The chain uses TRBV19 and TRBJ1-2, with 9 positions matching TRBD1. CDR1 is LNHDA, CDR2 SQIVND, per germline (reference sequence). This CDR3 region has 15 residues. Trimming took 6 bases from V and 6 from J; bases not matched to a gene: 11. This chain's CDR3 is CASSSTRGQGNGYTF. DNA for the CDR3: TGTGCCAGTAGCTCGACCCGGGGACAGGGTAATGGCTACACCTTC.

J is TRBJ2-1 and V is TRBV7-2; D remains unclear. V was clipped by 3 bases and J by 9 bases, with 9 bases between them. The CDR3 has 12 amino acids. Germline V lookup: CDR1 SGHTA, CDR2 FQGNSA. CDR3 bases: TGTGCCAGCAGCTTTACCCAAGGTGAGCAGTTCTTC. Translation gives CASSFTQGEQFF.

The chain carries TRBV7-2 and TRBJ2-7; tentatively, D is TRBD1 or TRBD2 (6 bases each). The CDR3 is made up of 13 amino acids. The V end lost 0 bases, the J end lost 6 bases, and 9 bases lay between the germline ends. Germline V gene data show CDR1 as SGHTA and CDR2 as FQGNSA. In DNA, the CDR3 is TGTGCCAGCAGCTTAGCCAGGGGAGGCGAGCAGTACTTC. Protein product: CASSLARGGEQYF.

The rearrangement uses TRBV11-3 and TRBJ2-5, with D maybe TRBD1 (5 bases). The germline V gene encodes CDR1 SGHNT and CDR2 YENEEA. The CDR3 has 15 residues. The germline V and J ends were trimmed by 1 base and 2 bases, with 11 bases remaining between them. As DNA, the CDR3 is TGTGCCAGCAGCTTAGGTCCAGGGAATCAAGAGACCCAGTACTTC. As protein: CASSLGPGNQETQYF. The full variable domain, completed using reference TRBV11-3 and TRBJ2-5, is EAGVVQSPRYKIIEKKQPVAFWCNPISGHNTLYWYLQNLGQGPELLIRYENEEAVDDSQLPKDRFSAERLKGVDSTLKIQPAELGDSAVYLCASSLGPGNQETQYFGPGTRLLVL.

The chain's CDR3 is CASARLRLAVYNEQFF. DNA of the CDR3: TGTGCCAGCGCTAGGTTACGACTAGCGGTCTACAATGAGCAGTTCTTC. This chain connects TRBV28 to TRBJ2-1; 9 nucleotides agree with TRBD2. The CDR3 sequence is 16 residues long. The germline V gene encodes CDR1 MDHEN and CDR2 SYDVKM. Losses at the gene ends were 8 bases for V and 3 bases for J; bases not matched to a gene: 11.

The chain links TRBV2 to TRBJ1-5, with D perhaps TRBD1 (6 bases). CDR1 is SNHLY, CDR2 FYNNEI, per germline. The CDR3 runs 15 residues. The V end was cut by 7 bases, the J end by 6 bases, with 19 bases between. The CDR3 DNA reads as TGTGCCAGCAATGACGGGGGGGGCTACGGTCAGCCCCAGCATTTT. The encoded protein is CASNDGGGYGQPQHF.

This chain joins TRBV19 and TRBJ2-7, with D tentatively TRBD1 (5 bases). CDR3 length: 14 amino acids. CDR1 and CDR2 from the germline V gene are LNHDA and SQIVND (reference sequence). V was cut by 4 bases and J by 5 bases, with 15 bases left in between. CDR3 loop: CASSNPDTADEQYF. The CDR3 region has the DNA TGTGCCAGTAGTAACCCGGACACCGCGGACGAGCAGTACTTC.

This sequence joins TRBV7-2 and TRBJ1-4; D gene unclear. Per germline, CDR1 SGHTA and CDR2 FQGNSA. Between the trimmed V and J ends, which lost 3 bases and 7 bases, there was a span of 6 bases. The CDR3 covers 12 residues. The CDR3 DNA is TGTGCCAGCAGCTTCGTTGGTGAAAAACTGTTTTTT. It codes for CASSFVGEKLFF.

This chain links TRBV28 with TRBJ2-7; 9 bases line up with TRBD2. This CDR3 is 15 amino acids long. In germline, CDR1 is MDHEN, CDR2 SYDVKM. V lost 4 bases to trimming and J lost 4 bases; unmatched junction nucleotides: 8. The CDR3 loop is CASSSPGLAGYEQYF. The CDR3 DNA is TGTGCCAGCAGTTCCCCGGGGCTAGCGGGATACGAGCAGTACTTC.

The V gene is TRBV7-2, the J gene TRBJ2-2; D is undetermined. Germline CDR1 is SGHTA and CDR2 is FQGNSA. The CDR3 contains 18 residues. Trimming stripped 7 bases from V and 2 bases from J, with 23 bases between. CDR3 bases: TGTGCCAGCATCACCAAGGATATCCGCCAGCCTAACACCGGGGAGCTGTTTTTT. Translated: CASITKDIRQPNTGELFF. Drawing the rest from reference TRBV7-2 and TRBJ2-2, the complete variable domain is GAGVSQSPSNKVTEKGKDVELRCDPISGHTALYWYRQSLGQGLEFLIYFQGNSAPDKSGLPSDRFSAERTGGSVSTLTIQRTQQEDSAVYLCASITKDIRQPNTGELFFGEGSRLTVL.

The genes are TRBV15 and TRBJ1-6, with unresolved D. Germline V gives CDR1 LNHNV, CDR2 YYDKDF (reference sequence). The length of the CDR3 is 16 residues. V was trimmed by 0 bases and J by 4 bases, leaving 10 bases between them. CDR3 sequence reads: CATSRDGAEYNSPLHF. The CDR3 coding sequence is TGTGCCACCAGCAGAGATGGAGCGGAATATAATTCACCCCTCCACTTT. Together with reference TRBV15 and TRBJ1-6, the CDR3 gives the full variable domain: DAMVIQNPRYQVTQFGKPVTLSCSQTLNHNVMYWYQQKSSQAPKLLFHYYDKDFNNEADTPDNFQSRRPNTSFCFLDIRSPGLGDTAMYLCATSRDGAEYNSPLHFGNGTRLTVT.

CDR3 nucleotide sequence: TGTGCCACCAGCAGGGACAGGGGGTCTGGAAACACCATATATTTT. This sequence encodes CATSRDRGSGNTIYF. The J gene is TRBJ1-3, the V gene TRBV15, with 10 nucleotides matching TRBD1. V dropped 3 bases and J dropped 1; count of bases not matched to a gene: 0. In germline, CDR1 is LNHNV, CDR2 YYDKDF (reference sequence). This CDR3 is built from 15 residues.

In nucleotides, the CDR3 is TGTGCCAGCAGTGCGCTAGCGGGAGGAGGTACAGATACGCAGTATTTT. Translated, it gives CASSALAGGGTDTQYF. The chain carries TRBV6-1 and TRBJ2-3; 11 nucleotides agree with TRBD2. CDR3 length: 16 residues. Trimming removed 4 bases from V and 3 bases from J; junction bases left unmatched: 6. In germline, CDR1 is MNHNS, CDR2 SASEGT.

V and J are TRBV5-1 and TRBJ2-7, with a weak D call TRBD1 (5 bases). This CDR3 has 12 amino acids. V was cut by 2 bases and J by 5 bases, with 8 bases left in between. The germline gives CDR1 SGHRS, CDR2 YFSETQ. DNA of the CDR3: TGCGCCAGCAGCTTACAGGTGAACGAGCAGTACTTC. It is translated as CASSLQVNEQYF.

The chain recombines TRBV5-1 with TRBJ2-7; 10 bases map to TRBD2. Trimming at V came to 4 bases and at J to 3 bases, leaving 4 bases not matched to a gene. Germline V lookup: CDR1 SGHRS, CDR2 YFSETQ. This CDR3 is built from 14 residues. In DNA form, the CDR3 reads TGCGCCAGCAGCGATAGCGGGGGGAGCTACGAGCAGTACTTC. Translation gives CASSDSGGSYEQYF.

This clone was seen a single time. The junction departs from germline at one end; a sequencing error may be responsible. This rearrangement joins TRBV15 to TRBJ1-5; no clear D gene. This CDR3 has 13 residues. Germline CDR1 is LNHNV and CDR2 is YYDKDF (reference sequence). The CDR3 sequence is CATSRDLMEPQHF. The CDR3 nucleotides read TGTGCCACCAGTAGAGACCTTATGGAGCCCCAGCATTTT.

V is TRBV19 and J is TRBJ1-4; 7 nucleotides align to TRBD1. J was trimmed by 7 bases and V by 8 bases; bases with no gene match: 13. The V gene's germline CDR1 is LNHDA and CDR2 SQIVND (reference sequence). The length of the CDR3 is 15 residues. CDR3 coding DNA: TGTGCCAGTTCCTCACCCTACAGGGGTAGTGAAAAACTGTTTTTT. Encoded protein: CASSSPYRGSEKLFF.

The chain is built from TRBV7-2 and TRBJ1-2, with D unresolved. In germline, CDR1 is SGHTA, CDR2 FQGNSA. V lost 5 bases, J lost 7 bases, and 11 bases lay in between. This CDR3 spans 12 amino acids. In nucleotides, the CDR3 is TGTGCCAGCAGCCAGAACCTAGGTGGCTACACCTTC. Translated, it gives CASSQNLGGYTF.

V usage is TRBV5-1 and J usage is TRBJ2-2, with D unclear. The CDR3 is 18 amino acids. CDR1 and CDR2 (germline): SGHRS, YFSETQ. The V gene lost 4 bases and the J gene lost 0 bases, with 19 bases spanning the gap. CDR3 sequence: CASSQRSRGFANTGELFF. For the CDR3, the DNA is TGCGCCAGCAGCCAACGAAGCCGTGGATTCGCGAACACCGGGGAGCTGTTTTTT.

This chain joins TRBV7-2 and TRBJ2-7; the D is unclear. The CDR3 covers 13 residues. The germline V and J ends were trimmed by 5 bases and 5 bases, with 13 bases remaining between them. The germline V gene has CDR1 SGHTA and CDR2 FQGNSA. CDR3 in amino acids: CASSPHVQNEQYF. CDR3 coding DNA: TGTGCCAGCAGCCCCCACGTCCAAAACGAGCAGTACTTC.